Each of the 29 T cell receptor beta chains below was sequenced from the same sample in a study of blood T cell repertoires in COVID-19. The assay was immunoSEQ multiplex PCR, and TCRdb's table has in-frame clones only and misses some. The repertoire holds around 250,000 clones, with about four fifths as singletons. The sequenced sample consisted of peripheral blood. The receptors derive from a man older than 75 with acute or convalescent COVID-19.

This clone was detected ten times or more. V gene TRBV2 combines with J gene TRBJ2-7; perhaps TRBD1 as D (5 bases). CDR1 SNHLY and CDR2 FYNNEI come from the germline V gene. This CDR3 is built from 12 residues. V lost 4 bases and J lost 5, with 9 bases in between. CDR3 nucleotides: TGTGCCAGCAGTGTGGTAGGGGACGAGCAGTACTTC. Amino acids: CASSVVGDEQYF.

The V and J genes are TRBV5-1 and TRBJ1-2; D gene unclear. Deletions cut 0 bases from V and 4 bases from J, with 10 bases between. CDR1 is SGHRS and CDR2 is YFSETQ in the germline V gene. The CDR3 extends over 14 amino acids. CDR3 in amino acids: CASSLAAGSYGYTF. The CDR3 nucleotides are TGCGCCAGCAGCTTGGCTGCGGGCAGCTATGGCTACACCTTC.

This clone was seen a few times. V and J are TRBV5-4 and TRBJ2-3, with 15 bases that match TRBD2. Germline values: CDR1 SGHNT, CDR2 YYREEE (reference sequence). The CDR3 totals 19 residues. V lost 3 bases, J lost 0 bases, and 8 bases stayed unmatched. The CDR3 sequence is CASSSGGLAGGPSTDTQYF. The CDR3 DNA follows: TGTGCCAGCAGCTCGGGGGGACTAGCGGGAGGACCCAGCACAGATACGCAGTATTTT.

The DNA of the CDR3 is TGCGCCAGCAGCTTGGGTGACAGGGCTACTGAAGCTTTCTTT. This codes for CASSLGDRATEAFF. The chain couples TRBV5-1 to TRBJ1-1, with 7 bases lining up with TRBD1. From germline, CDR1 is SGHRS and CDR2 YFSETQ. The CDR3 contains 14 residues. V shed 0 bases and J 5 bases; nucleotides not matched to a gene: 4.

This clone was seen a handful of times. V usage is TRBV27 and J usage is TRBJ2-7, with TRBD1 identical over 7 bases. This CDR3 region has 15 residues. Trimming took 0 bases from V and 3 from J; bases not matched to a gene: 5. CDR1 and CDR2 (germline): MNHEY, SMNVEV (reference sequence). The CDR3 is CASSLSRQGRYEQYF. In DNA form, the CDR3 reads TGTGCCAGCAGTTTATCGAGACAGGGTCGCTACGAGCAGTACTTC.

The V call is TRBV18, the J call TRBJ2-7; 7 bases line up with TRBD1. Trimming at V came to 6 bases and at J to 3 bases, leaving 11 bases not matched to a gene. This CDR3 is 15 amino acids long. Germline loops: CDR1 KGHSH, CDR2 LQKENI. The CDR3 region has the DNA TGTGCCAGCTCCCGAGGGACAGCCGGAATCTACGAGCAGTACTTC. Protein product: CASSRGTAGIYEQYF.

For the CDR3, the DNA is TGTGCCAGCAGTTCTTACGGACAGGGGGCATATTCACCCCTCCACTTT. Its protein is CASSSYGQGAYSPLHF. The chain is built from TRBV6-2 or TRBV6-3 and TRBJ1-6, with 11 positions matching TRBD1. The CDR3 spans 16 residues. V trimming: 4 bases; J trimming: 8 bases; junction bases outside the gene matches: 7. The germline V gene has CDR1 MNHEY and CDR2 SVGEGT.

The DNA for the CDR3 is TGTGCCAGCAGCGTACCTGGGGCCGGAAACACCATATATTTT. As protein: CASSVPGAGNTIYF. V gene TRBV9 combines with J gene TRBJ1-3; D may be TRBD1 (5 bases). The CDR3 has 14 residues. The germline CDR1 and CDR2 sequences are SGDLS and YYNGEE. Trimming took off 1 base at V and 4 bases at J, with 9 bases between the two ends.

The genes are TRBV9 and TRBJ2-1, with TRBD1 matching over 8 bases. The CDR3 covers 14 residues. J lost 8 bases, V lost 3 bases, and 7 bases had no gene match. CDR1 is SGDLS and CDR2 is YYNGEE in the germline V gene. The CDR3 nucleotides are TGTGCCAGCAGCGCAGAGACAGGGGAACATGAGCAGTTCTTC. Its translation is CASSAETGEHEQFF.

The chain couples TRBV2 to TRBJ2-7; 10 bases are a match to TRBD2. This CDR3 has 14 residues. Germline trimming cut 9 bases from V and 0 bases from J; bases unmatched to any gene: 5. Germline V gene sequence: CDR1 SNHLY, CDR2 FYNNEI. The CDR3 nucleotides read TGTGCCAGTATTCGGACTAGCGGCTCCTACGAGCAGTACTTC. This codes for CASIRTSGSYEQYF.

The CDR3 here is CAISGRDRQETQYF. CDR3 nucleotide sequence: TGTGCCATCAGTGGGCGGGACAGACAAGAGACCCAGTACTTC. V usage is TRBV10-3 and J usage is TRBJ2-5; the D gene is possibly TRBD1 (7 bases). V was clipped by 4 bases and J by 2 bases, with 11 bases between them. This CDR3 region has 14 residues. Germline CDR1 reads ENHRY; CDR2 reads SYGVKD.

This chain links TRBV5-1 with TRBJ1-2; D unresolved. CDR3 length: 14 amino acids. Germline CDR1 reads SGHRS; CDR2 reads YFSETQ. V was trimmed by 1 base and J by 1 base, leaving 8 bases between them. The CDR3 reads CASSLRQRNYGYTF. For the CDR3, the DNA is TGCGCCAGCAGCTTGAGACAACGTAACTATGGCTACACCTTC. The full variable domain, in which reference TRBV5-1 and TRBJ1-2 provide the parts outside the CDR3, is KAGVTQTPRYLIKTRGQQVTLSCSPISGHRSVSWYQQTPGQGLQFLFEYFSETQRNKGNFPGRFSGRQFSNSRSEMNVSTLELGDSALYLCASSLRQRNYGYTFGSGTRLTVV.

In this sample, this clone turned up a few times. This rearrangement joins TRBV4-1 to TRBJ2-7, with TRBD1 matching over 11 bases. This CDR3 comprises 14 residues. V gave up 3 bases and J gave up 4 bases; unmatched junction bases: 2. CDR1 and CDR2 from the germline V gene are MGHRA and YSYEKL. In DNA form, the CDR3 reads TGCGCCAGCAGCCACGGACAGGGGGCTTACGAGCAGTACTTC. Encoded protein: CASSHGQGAYEQYF.

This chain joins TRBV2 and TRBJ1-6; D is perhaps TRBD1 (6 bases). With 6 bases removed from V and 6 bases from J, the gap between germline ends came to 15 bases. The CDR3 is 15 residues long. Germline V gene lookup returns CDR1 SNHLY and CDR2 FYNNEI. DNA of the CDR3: TGTGCCAGCAGCGCCCGACAGGTCATTAATTCACCCCTCCACTTT. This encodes CASSARQVINSPLHF. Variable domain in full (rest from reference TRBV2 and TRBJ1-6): EPEVTQTPSHQVTQMGQEVILRCVPISNHLYFYWYRQILGQKVEFLVSFYNNEISEKSEIFDDQFSVERPDGSNFTLKIRSTKLEDSAMYFCASSARQVINSPLHFGNGTRLTVT.

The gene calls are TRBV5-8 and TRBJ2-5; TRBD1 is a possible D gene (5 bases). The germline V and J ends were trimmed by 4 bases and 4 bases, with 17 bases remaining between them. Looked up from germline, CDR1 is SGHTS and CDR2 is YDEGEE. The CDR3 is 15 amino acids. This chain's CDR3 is CASSLDSALGETQYF. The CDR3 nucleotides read TGTGCCAGCAGCCTCGACAGTGCCCTCGGAGAGACCCAGTACTTC.

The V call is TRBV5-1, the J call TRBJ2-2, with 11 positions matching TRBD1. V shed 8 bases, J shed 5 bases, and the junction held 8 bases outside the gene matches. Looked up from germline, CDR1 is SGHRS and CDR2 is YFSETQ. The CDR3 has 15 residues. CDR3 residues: CASGQGASVTGELFF. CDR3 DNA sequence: TGCGCCAGTGGACAGGGGGCATCAGTAACCGGGGAGCTGTTTTTT.

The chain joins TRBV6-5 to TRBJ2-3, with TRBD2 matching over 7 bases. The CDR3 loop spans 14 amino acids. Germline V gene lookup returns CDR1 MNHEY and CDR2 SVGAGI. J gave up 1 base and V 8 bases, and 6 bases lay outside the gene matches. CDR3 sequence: CASGREWGTDTQYF. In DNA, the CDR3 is TGTGCCAGCGGGCGGGAGTGGGGCACAGATACGCAGTATTTT.

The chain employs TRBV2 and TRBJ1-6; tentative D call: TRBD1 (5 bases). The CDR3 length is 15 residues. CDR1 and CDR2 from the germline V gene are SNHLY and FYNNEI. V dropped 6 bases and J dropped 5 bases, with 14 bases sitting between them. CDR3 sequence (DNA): TGTGCCAGCAGGCGCGTCCAGGGTCATAATTCACCCCTCCACTTT. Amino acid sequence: CASRRVQGHNSPLHF.

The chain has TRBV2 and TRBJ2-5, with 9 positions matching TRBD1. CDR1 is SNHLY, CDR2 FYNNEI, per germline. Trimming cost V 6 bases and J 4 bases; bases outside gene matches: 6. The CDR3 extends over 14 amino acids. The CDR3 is CASRTGGASETQYF. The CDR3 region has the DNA TGTGCCAGCAGAACAGGGGGCGCATCAGAGACCCAGTACTTC.

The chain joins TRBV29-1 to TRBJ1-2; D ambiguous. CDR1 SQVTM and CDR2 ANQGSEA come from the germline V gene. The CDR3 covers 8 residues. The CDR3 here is CRAVGRTF. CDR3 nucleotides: TGCAGAGCGGTGGGCCGTACCTTC. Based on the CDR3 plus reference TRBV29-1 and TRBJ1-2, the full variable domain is SAVISQKPSRDICQRGTSLTIQCQVDSQVTMMFWYRQQPGQSLTLIATANQGSEATYESGFVIDKFPISRPNLTFSTLTVSNMSPEDSSIYLCRAVGRTFGSGTRLTVV.

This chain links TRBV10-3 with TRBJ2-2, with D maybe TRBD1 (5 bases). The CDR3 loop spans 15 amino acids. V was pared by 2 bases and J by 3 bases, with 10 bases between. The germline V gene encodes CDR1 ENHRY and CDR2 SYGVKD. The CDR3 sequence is CAISEDREYTGELFF. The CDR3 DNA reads TGTGCCATCAGTGAGGACAGAGAATACACCGGGGAGCTGTTTTTT.

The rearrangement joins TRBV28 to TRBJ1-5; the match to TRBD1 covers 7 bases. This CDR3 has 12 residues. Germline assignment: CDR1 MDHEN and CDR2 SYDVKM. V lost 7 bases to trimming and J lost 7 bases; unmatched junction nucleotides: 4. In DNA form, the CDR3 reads TGTGCCAGCACCGACAGGGAGCAGCCCCAGCATTTT. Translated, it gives CASTDREQPQHF.

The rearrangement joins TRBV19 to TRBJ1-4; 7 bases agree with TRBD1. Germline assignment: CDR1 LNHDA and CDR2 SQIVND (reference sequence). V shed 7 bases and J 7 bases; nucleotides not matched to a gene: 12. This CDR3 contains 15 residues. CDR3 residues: CASTAVEGAGEKLFF. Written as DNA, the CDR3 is TGTGCCAGTACCGCCGTCGAGGGGGCGGGTGAAAAACTGTTTTTT. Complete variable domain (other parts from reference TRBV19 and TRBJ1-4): DGGITQSPKYLFRKEGQNVTLSCEQNLNHDAMYWYRQDPGQGLRLIYYSQIVNDFQKGDIAEGYSVSREKKESFPLTVTSAQKNPTAFYLCASTAVEGAGEKLFFGSGTQLSVL.

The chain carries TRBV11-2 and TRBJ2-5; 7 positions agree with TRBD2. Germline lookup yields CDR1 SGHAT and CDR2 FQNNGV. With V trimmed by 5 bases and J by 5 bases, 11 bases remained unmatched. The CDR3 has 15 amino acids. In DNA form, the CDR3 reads TGTGCCAGCAGCCCAAGCGGGATTTTGAGGGAGACCCAGTACTTC. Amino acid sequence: CASSPSGILRETQYF.

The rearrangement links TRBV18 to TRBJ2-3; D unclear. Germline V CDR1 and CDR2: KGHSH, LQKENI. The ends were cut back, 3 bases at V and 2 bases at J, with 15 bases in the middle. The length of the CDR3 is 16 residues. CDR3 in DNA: TGTGCCAGCTCACCTGGGCTCGGCCGTTACACAGATACGCAGTATTTT. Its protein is CASSPGLGRYTDTQYF.

The CDR3 sequence: CASSPKTAQETQYF. The CDR3 nucleotides are TGTGCCAGCAGCCCCAAGACAGCACAAGAGACCCAGTACTTC. The chain uses TRBV7-9 and TRBJ2-5; D is possibly TRBD1 (5 bases). The CDR3 covers 14 residues. Per the germline V gene, CDR1 is SEHNR and CDR2 is FQNEAQ (reference sequence). V lost 5 bases and J lost 2, with 12 bases in between.

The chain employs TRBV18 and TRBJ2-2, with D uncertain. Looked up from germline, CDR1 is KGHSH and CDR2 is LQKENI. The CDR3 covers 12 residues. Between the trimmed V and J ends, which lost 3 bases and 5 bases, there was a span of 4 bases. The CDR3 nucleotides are TGTGCCAGCTCACCTACAACCGGGGAGCTGTTTTTT. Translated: CASSPTTGELFF.

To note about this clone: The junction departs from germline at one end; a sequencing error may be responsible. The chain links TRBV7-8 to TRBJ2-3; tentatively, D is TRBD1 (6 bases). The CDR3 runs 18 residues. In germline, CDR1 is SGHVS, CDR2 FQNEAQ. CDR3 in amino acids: CASSIAGAGTTFGVTQYF. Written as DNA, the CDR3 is TGTGCCAGCAGCATAGCCGGAGCCGGGACAACCTTCGGTGTCACGCAGTATTTT. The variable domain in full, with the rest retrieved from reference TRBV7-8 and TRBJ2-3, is GAGVSQSPRYKVAKRGQDVALRCDPISGHVSLFWYQQALGQGPEFLTYFQNEAQLDKSGLPSDRFFAERPEGSVSTLKIQRTQQEDSAVYLCASSIAGAGTTFGVTQYFGPGTRLTVL.

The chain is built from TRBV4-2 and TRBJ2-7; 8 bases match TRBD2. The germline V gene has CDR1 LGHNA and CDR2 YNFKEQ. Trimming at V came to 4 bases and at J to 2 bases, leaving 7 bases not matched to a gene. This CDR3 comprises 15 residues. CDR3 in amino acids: CASSPHQRGPYEQYF. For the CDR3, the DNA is TGTGCCAGCAGCCCGCATCAGCGGGGGCCCTACGAGCAGTACTTC.